This record looks at one T cell receptor beta chain sequence and its context. These data originate in a study of blood T cell repertoires in COVID-19. As for the study in general: The origin of the acute and convalescent COVID-19 samples was the United States, Italy and Spain. In each case, the material was cDNA or gDNA derived from T cells, B-cell-depleted T cells, or PBMCs.

As originally analysed: Amplification from reference gene primers served as the basis for estimated nucleated cell counts. Repertoires were generated with immunoSEQ multiplex PCR, while TCRdb's copy carries only in-frame clones and drops some. V, J and clone size were drawn from that table, and D and trimming were deduced from the DNA. The sample holds approximately 170,000 clones, roughly 80% seen once. Recruited during active infection, patients (from Seattle) were subsequently followed longitudinally. Germline loops: CDR1 SGHRS, CDR2 YFSETQ. V lost 4 bases and J lost 7, with 20 bases in between. The CDR3 is 15 residues long.

This sequence joins TRBV5-1 and TRBJ1-2; no definite D call. Sequencing used peripheral blood. The receptor was derived from a woman of 80 years or more with COVID-19, enrolled during active disease. CDR3 sequence: CASSPGGPAQSGYTF. Here the CDR3 DNA reads TGCGCCAGCAGCCCCGGAGGGCCAGCTCAATCTGGCTACACCTTC.